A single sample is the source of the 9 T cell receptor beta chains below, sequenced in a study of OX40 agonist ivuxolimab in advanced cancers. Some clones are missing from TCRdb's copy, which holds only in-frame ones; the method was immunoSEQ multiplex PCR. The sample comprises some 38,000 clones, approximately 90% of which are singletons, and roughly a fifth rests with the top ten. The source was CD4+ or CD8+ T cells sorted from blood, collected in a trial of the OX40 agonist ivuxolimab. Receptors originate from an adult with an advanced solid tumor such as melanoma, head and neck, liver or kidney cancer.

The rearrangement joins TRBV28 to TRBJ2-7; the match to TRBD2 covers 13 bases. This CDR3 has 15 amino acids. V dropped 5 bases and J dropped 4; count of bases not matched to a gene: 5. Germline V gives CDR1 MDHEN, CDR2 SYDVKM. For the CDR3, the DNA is TGTGCCAGCAGTGGAGGGACTAGCGGGACGTACGAGCAGTACTTC. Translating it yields CASSGGTSGTYEQYF.

The CDR3 loop is CASSPRDGQETQYF. The CDR3 DNA reads as TGTGCCAGCTCACCCAGGGACGGTCAAGAGACCCAGTACTTC. The rearrangement joins TRBV18 to TRBJ2-5; D is tentatively TRBD1 or TRBD2 (5 bases each). The CDR3 contains 14 residues. Trimming took 3 bases from V and 2 from J, leaving 10 bases between them. Germline V gene data show CDR1 as KGHSH and CDR2 as LQKENI.

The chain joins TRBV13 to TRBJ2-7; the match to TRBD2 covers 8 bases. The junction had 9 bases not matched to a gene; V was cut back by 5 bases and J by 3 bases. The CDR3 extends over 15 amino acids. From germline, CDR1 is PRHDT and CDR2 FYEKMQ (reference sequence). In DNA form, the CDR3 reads TGTGCCAGCAGCCCGCCGGGGGGGAGGGGCTACGAGCAGTACTTC. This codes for CASSPPGGRGYEQYF. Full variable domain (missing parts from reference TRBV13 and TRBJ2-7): AAGVIQSPRHLIKEKRETATLKCYPIPRHDTVYWYQQGPGQDPQFLISFYEKMQSDKGSIPDRFSAQQFSDYHSELNMSSLELGDSALYFCASSPPGGRGYEQYFGPGTRLTVT.

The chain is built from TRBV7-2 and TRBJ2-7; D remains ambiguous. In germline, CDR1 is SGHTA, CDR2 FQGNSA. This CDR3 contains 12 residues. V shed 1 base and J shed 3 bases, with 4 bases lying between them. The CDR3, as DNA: TGTGCCAGCAGCTTAGACTTCTACGAGCAGTACTTC. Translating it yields CASSLDFYEQYF. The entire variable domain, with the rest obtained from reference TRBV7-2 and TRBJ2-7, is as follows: GAGVSQSPSNKVTEKGKDVELRCDPISGHTALYWYRQSLGQGLEFLIYFQGNSAPDKSGLPSDRFSAERTGGSVSTLTIQRTQQEDSAVYLCASSLDFYEQYFGPGTRLTVT.

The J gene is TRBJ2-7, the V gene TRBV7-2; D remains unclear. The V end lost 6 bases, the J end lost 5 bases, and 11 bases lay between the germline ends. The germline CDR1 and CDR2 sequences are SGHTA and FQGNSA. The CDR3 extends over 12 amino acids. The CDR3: CASSERSHEQYF. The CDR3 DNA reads TGTGCCAGCAGTGAACGGAGCCACGAGCAGTACTTC.

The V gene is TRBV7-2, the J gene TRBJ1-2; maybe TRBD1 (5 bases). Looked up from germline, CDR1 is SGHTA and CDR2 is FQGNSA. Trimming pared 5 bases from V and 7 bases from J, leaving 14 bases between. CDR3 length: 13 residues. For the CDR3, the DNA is TGTGCCAGCAGCGGGGGGGAGAGAACTGGCTACACCTTC. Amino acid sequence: CASSGGERTGYTF.

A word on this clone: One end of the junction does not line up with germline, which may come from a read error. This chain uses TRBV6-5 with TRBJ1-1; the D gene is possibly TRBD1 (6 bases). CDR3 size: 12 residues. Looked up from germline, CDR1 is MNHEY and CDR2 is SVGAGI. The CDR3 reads CASSSGQSQPEF. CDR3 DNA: TGTGCCAGCAGTTCCGGACAGTCCCAACCCGAGTTT.

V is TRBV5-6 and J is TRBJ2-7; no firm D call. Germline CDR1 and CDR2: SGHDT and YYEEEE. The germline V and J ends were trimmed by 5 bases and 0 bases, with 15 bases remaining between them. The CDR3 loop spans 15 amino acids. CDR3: CASRSSGRSSYEQYF. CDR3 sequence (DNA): TGTGCCAGCAGAAGCTCCGGAAGAAGCTCCTACGAGCAGTACTTC.

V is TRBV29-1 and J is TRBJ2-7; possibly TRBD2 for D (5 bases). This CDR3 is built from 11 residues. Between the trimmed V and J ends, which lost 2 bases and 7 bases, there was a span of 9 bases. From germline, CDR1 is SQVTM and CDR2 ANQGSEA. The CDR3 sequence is CSVEYRDEQYF. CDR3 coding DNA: TGCAGCGTTGAATACCGGGATGAGCAGTACTTC.